The rows below give T cell receptor beta chains drawn from one sample of a study of STAT3 mutations in large granular lymphocyte leukemia. Only in-frame clones appear in the TCRdb table, and some are missing; sequencing was by immunoSEQ multiplex PCR. The data show 15,000 to 20,000 clones, with about 92% seen just once and nearly 45% held by the top ten. The sequenced material came from peripheral blood mononuclear cells. These receptors came from a man aged 55 to 69 with T-cell large granular lymphocyte leukemia. Some clones in this sample may be carry-over from other donors' samples. Both conserved end residues are part of each CDR3. A D gene is named only where the DNA matches it firmly. Rows may omit the clone size; those that give it use once, few, many or a size class.

NA,once,TRBV7-2,TRBJ2-5,TGTGCCAGCAGCCCCCTCGCGACGAGGAGGTCAGAGACCCAGTACTTC,CASSPLATRRSETQYF
TRBD2,once,TRBV5-4,TRBJ2-2,TGTGCCAGCAGCCCCCCCCATAGCGGGAGGGTGACCGGGGAGCTGTTTTTT,CASSPPHSGRVTGELFF
NA,NA,TRBV27,TRBJ1-6,TGTGCCAGCAGGGCAGCTGTGATTTCACCCCTCCACTTT,CASRAAVISPLHF
NA,NA,TRBV28,TRBJ2-7,TGTGCCAGCAGTTTGGTCCAGGGCGGCGAGCAGTACTTC,CASSLVQGGEQYF
TRBD1,once,TRBV5-8,TRBJ1-2,TGTGCCAGCGGTAGGATGGACAGGGAGGAGAGCGGCTACACCTTC,CASGRMDREESGYTF
NA,once,TRBV29-1,TRBJ1-3,TGCAGCGCTATTGAAGGGGGAAACACCATATATTTT,CSAIEGGNTIYF
NA,NA,TRBV9,TRBJ1-1,TGTGCCAGCAGCCAGACCTCAGGGAACACTGAAGCTTTCTTT,CASSQTSGNTEAFF
TRBD1,once,TRBV28,TRBJ2-7,TGTGCCAGCAGTAAACTGACAGGGACCTACGAGCAGTACTTC,CASSKLTGTYEQYF
NA,NA,TRBV7-9,TRBJ2-2,TGTGCCAGCAGACACCGGGCCACAGGAAACACCGGGGAGCTGTTTTTT,CASRHRATGNTGELFF
NA,NA,TRBV5-1,TRBJ2-1,TGCGCCAGCAGCTTGTCAGGGACATCCTACAATGAGCAGTTCTTC,CASSLSGTSYNEQFF
NA,once,TRBV6-6,TRBJ1-5,TGTGCCAGCAGTTCGTCAGGTCAGCCCCAGCATTTT,CASSSSGQPQHF
NA,once,TRBV5-6,TRBJ1-2,TGTGCCAGCAGCTTGGCCGGGGCCAGAAACTATGGCTACACCTTC,CASSLAGARNYGYTF
NA,NA,TRBV5-4,TRBJ1-1,TGTGCCAGCAGTCCTACAGGGCCCACTGAAGCTTTCTTT,CASSPTGPTEAFF
NA,NA,TRBV9,TRBJ1-3,TGTGCCAGCAGCCCTGAGGGGTTGGACACCATATATTTT,CASSPEGLDTIYF
TRBD2,once,TRBV5-1,TRBJ2-3,TGCGCCAGTGGGACTAGCGGGATTGCAGATACGCAGTATTTT,CASGTSGIADTQYF
NA,NA,TRBV5-5,TRBJ2-1,TGTGCCAGCAGCTTGTTCCCACAGGCCTCCTACAATGAGCAGTTCTTC,CASSLFPQASYNEQFF
NA,NA,TRBV30,TRBJ1-6,TGTGCCTGGAGTTGGGGGCGGACCTATAATTCACCCCTCCACTTT,CAWSWGRTYNSPLHF
NA,NA,TRBV4-1,TRBJ1-2,TGCGCCAGCAGCCAAGGGGTCCGGGAGGGCTACACCTTC,CASSQGVREGYTF
NA,once,TRBV5-6,TRBJ2-3,TGTGCCAGCACCTGGGGGGATACGCAGTATTTT,CASTWGDTQYF
NA,NA,TRBV5-1,TRBJ2-1,TGCGCCAGCAGCTTGGAGGCTAGCGACAATGAGCAGTTCTTC,CASSLEASDNEQFF
NA,NA,TRBV25-1,TRBJ2-5,TGTGCCAGCAGTCCCCGGCTCGGGGTAGAGACCCAGTACTTC,CASSPRLGVETQYF
NA,NA,TRBV4-2,TRBJ1-2,TGTGCCAGCAGCCAAGATCACACCATCCAGGGTGGCTACACCTTC,CASSQDHTIQGGYTF
NA,once,TRBV6-6,TRBJ2-7,TGTGCCAGCAGCCTCAGCCAGAGGGCCTACGAGCAGTACTTC,CASSLSQRAYEQYF
TRBD1,NA,TRBV4-3,TRBJ2-7,TGCGCCAGCAGCCAAGGGGGACAGGGGTACGAGCAGTACTTC,CASSQGGQGYEQYF
NA,NA,TRBV6-1,TRBJ1-4,TGTGCCAGCAGTGAATCGGGAGGGCGAGAAAAACTGTTTTTT,CASSESGGREKLFF
TRBD2,NA,TRBV4-1,TRBJ2-7,TGCGCCAGCAGCCAAGGCGGGAGGGCCTACGAGCAGTACTTC,CASSQGGRAYEQYF
NA,NA,TRBV28,TRBJ1-2,TGTGCCAGCAGTGCCCCTACAGCAGGCTATGGCTACACCTTC,CASSAPTAGYGYTF
NA,NA,TRBV30,TRBJ1-2,TGTGCCTGGTCTCCAGGGGAGAGAAGCTACACCTTC,CAWSPGERSYTF
TRBD2,NA,TRBV10-3,TRBJ2-7,TGTGCCGCACAGACGGGCGGGAGCCAGGTCGAGCAGTACTTC,CAAQTGGSQVEQYF
TRBD2,once,TRBV9,TRBJ2-7,TGTGCCAGCAGCGCCTACTCGGGACTAAGCCAGAGCGAGCAGTACTTC,CASSAYSGLSQSEQYF
TRBD1,NA,TRBV27,TRBJ2-2,TGTGCCAGCAGTTTCCTTCTGTCCTCATTGACAGGGGAAGACCTTACCGGGGAGCTGTTTTTT,CASSFLLSSLTGEDLTGELFF
NA,NA,TRBV5-4,TRBJ2-6,TGTGCCAGCAGCTTTGATGGGAACTCTGGGGCCAACGTCCTGACTTTC,CASSFDGNSGANVLTF
NA,NA,TRBV11-2,TRBJ2-7,TGTGCCAGCAGCTTAGGTGGGTACGGAAACTACGAGCAGTACTTC,CASSLGGYGNYEQYF
NA,NA,TRBV7-2,TRBJ2-5,TGTGCCAGCAGCTTTCAATTCGAAGGTACCCAGTACTTC,CASSFQFEGTQYF
NA,NA,TRBV30,TRBJ2-7,TGTGCCTGGGCTCTCTCACGTTACGAGCAGTACTTC,CAWALSRYEQYF
NA,few,TRBV28,TRBJ1-5,TGTGCCAGCAGTTCTCTTGGACGAGGTGGCAGCAATCAGCCCCAGCATTTT,CASSSLGRGGSNQPQHF
NA,NA,TRBV5-4,TRBJ2-1,TGTGCCAGCAGCCCGTCCGGAGACTCCTACAATGAGCAGTTCTTC,CASSPSGDSYNEQFF
NA,NA,TRBV30,TRBJ1-4,TGTGCCTGCAAACGAGAAAAACTGTTTTTT,CACKREKLFF
NA,NA,TRBV5-4,TRBJ2-6,TGTGCCAGCAGCTCCCCTGGCTCTGGGGCCAACGTCCTGACTTTC,CASSSPGSGANVLTF
TRBD1,NA,TRBV28,TRBJ2-5,TGTGCCAGCAGCCCCGAAGACAGGGGGCCAGAGACCCAGTACTTC,CASSPEDRGPETQYF
TRBD2,NA,TRBV5-6,TRBJ2-3,TGTGCCAGCAGCTTCGCGGGAGTATCAGATACGCAGTATTTT,CASSFAGVSDTQYF